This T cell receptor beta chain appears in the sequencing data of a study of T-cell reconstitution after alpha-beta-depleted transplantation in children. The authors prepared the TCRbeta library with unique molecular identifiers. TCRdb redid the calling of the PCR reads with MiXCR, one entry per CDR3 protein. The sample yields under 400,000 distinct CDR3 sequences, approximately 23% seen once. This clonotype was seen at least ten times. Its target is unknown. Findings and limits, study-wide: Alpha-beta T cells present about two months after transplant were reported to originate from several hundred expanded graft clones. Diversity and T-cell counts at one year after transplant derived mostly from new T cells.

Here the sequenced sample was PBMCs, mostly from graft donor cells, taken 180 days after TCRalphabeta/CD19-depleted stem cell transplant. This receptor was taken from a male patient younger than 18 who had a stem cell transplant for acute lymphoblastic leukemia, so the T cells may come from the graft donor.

The CDR3 region has the DNA TGCGCCAGCAGCTTGAACCTAGCGGGAAACGAGCAGTACTTC. Its translation is CASSLNLAGNEQYF. The chain is built from TRBV5-1 and TRBJ2-7, with 9 positions matching TRBD2. The CDR3 contains 14 residues. Trimming took 1 base from V and 5 from J; bases not matched to a gene: 4. Looked up from germline, CDR1 is SGHRS and CDR2 is YFSETQ.